This T cell receptor beta chain was recovered during a study of cytomegalovirus exposure and HLA in healthy donors. The PCR used 60 Vbeta and 13 Jbeta primers. Sequenced by immunoSEQ multiplex PCR; TCRdb stores in-frame clones only, minus some. The profile shows 150,000 to 200,000 clones, roughly 80% of them singletons. V was pared by 6 bases and J by 3 bases, with 4 bases of the junction left unmatched. The length of the CDR3 is 13 residues. Germline loops: CDR1 MNHNY, CDR2 SVGAGI (reference sequence). The sequence was obtained from a woman aged 25-40 years in good health and CMV-seronegative. The sample taken for sequencing was PBMCs. The chain is built from TRBV6-6 and TRBJ1-1; 7 bases match TRBD1. CDR3 in DNA: TGTGCCAGCAGGTATACAGGGGACACTGAAGCTTTCTTT. Its translation: CASRYTGDTEAFF.